Below, 13 T cell receptor beta chains from the same sample are listed, as sequenced in a study of T cell responses to AZD1222 COVID-19 vaccine. Only in-frame clones appear in the TCRdb table, and some are missing; sequencing was by immunoSEQ multiplex PCR. Of fewer than 110,000 clones listed, less than 95% are singletons. The sequencing here drew on peripheral blood, taken on day 0 of AZD1222 vaccination. All receptors derive from an adult in good health.

This chain connects TRBV5-5 to TRBJ2-3, with TRBD1 as a possible D gene (6 bases). V lost 4 bases, J lost 3 bases, and 9 bases lay in between. Germline V lookup: CDR1 SGHKS, CDR2 YYEKEE (reference sequence). This CDR3 has 13 amino acids. In DNA form, the CDR3 reads TGTGCCAGCAGCGGAACAGGGACAGATACGCAGTATTTT. This encodes CASSGTGTDTQYF.

This sequence joins TRBV5-1 and TRBJ1-2; TRBD1 agrees at 7 bases. The V gene end was trimmed by 3 bases and the J gene end by 6 bases; junction bases not matched to a gene: 14. Per germline, CDR1 SGHRS and CDR2 YFSETQ. CDR3 length: 16 amino acids. CDR3 sequence reads: CASSSWDRQGPDGYTF. In DNA, the CDR3 is TGCGCCAGCAGCTCCTGGGATAGACAGGGCCCCGATGGCTACACCTTC.

The chain carries TRBV7-9 and TRBJ2-1, with no clear D. Germline CDR1 SEHNR, CDR2 FQNEAQ (reference sequence). The CDR3 spans 15 residues. V lost 4 bases, J lost 1 base, and 11 bases lay in between. The CDR3 bases are TGTGCCAGCAGCTCCCCCGGATTTTCCTACAATGAGCAGTTCTTC. Residues: CASSSPGFSYNEQFF.

The chain employs TRBV5-4 and TRBJ1-1; 7 bases are shared with TRBD1. The CDR3 length is 15 residues. Germline values: CDR1 SGHNT, CDR2 YYREEE (reference sequence). J gave up 5 bases and V 4 bases, and 11 bases lay outside the gene matches. CDR3 amino acids: CASSPPQGSATEAFF. DNA of the CDR3: TGTGCCAGCAGCCCCCCACAGGGGAGTGCTACTGAAGCTTTCTTT.

The V call is TRBV5-5, the J call TRBJ2-3; 8 nucleotides line up with TRBD2. The CDR3 is 19 amino acids. Germline V gene lookup returns CDR1 SGHKS and CDR2 YYEKEE (reference sequence). The J segment lost 0 bases and the V segment lost 0 bases, leaving 12 bases of the junction unmatched. In DNA form, the CDR3 reads TGTGCCAGCAGCTTGGTGGCTAGCGGGCTACTAACTAGCACAGATACGCAGTATTTT. Translating it yields CASSLVASGLLTSTDTQYF.

This chain connects TRBV5-1 to TRBJ1-6, with D unresolved. Looked up from germline, CDR1 is SGHRS and CDR2 is YFSETQ. The CDR3 is made up of 17 amino acids. V gave up 2 bases and J gave up 0 bases, with 12 bases separating them. This chain's CDR3 is CASSLRSSYSYNSPLHF. The CDR3 DNA is TGCGCCAGCAGCTTAAGATCCTCCTACTCCTATAATTCACCCCTCCACTTT.

The rearrangement joins TRBV21-1 to TRBJ1-5. TRBV21-1 is described as a pseudogene. There are 17 residues in the CDR3. The CDR3 coding sequence is TGTGCCAGCAGCAAAGGGGGACCTTCACGGGGCAATCAGCCCCAGCATTTT. As protein: CASSKGGPSRGNQPQHF.

V gene TRBV5-1 combines with J gene TRBJ1-4; D call uncertain. V was clipped by 1 base and J by 4 bases, with 5 bases between them. Germline loops: CDR1 SGHRS, CDR2 YFSETQ. This CDR3 is 13 amino acids long. The CDR3: CASSLLGNEKLFF. Here the CDR3 DNA reads TGCGCCAGCAGCTTGTTGGGTAATGAAAAACTGTTTTTT.

The chain joins TRBV6-5 to TRBJ1-3, with D perhaps TRBD1 (5 bases). CDR1 is MNHEY, CDR2 SVGAGI, per germline. V shed 4 bases and J shed 0 bases, with 10 bases lying between them. The CDR3 spans 15 residues. The CDR3: CASSLGTASGNTIYF. The CDR3 nucleotides are TGTGCCAGCAGTTTAGGGACGGCCTCTGGAAACACCATATATTTT.

The chain couples TRBV18 to TRBJ1-2, with 8 bases aligning to TRBD1. CDR3 length: 16 amino acids. CDR1 KGHSH and CDR2 LQKENI come from the germline V gene. V shed 3 bases and J 2 bases; nucleotides not matched to a gene: 8. The CDR3 sequence is CASSPSTGQENYGYTF. The CDR3 DNA follows: TGTGCCAGCTCACCCTCCACGGGACAGGAAAACTATGGCTACACCTTC.

V and J are TRBV4-1 and TRBJ2-7; 9 bases fit TRBD1. V was pared by 2 bases and J by 5 bases, with 7 bases of the junction left unmatched. CDR3 length: 15 amino acids. CDR1 and CDR2 (germline): MGHRA, YSYEKL. CDR3 amino acids: CASSQNHRGLDEQYF. The DNA of the CDR3 is TGCGCCAGCAGCCAAAACCACAGGGGGCTCGACGAGCAGTACTTC.

The genes are TRBV9 and TRBJ1-2; D gene uncertain. The CDR3 is 13 residues long. CDR1 and CDR2 (germline): SGDLS, YYNGEE. V lost 5 bases and J lost 2, with 10 bases in between. CDR3 in DNA: TGTGCCAGCAGTCAAAATAGAAACTATGGCTACACCTTC. As protein: CASSQNRNYGYTF.

The chain couples TRBV10-1 to TRBJ1-1, with D possibly being TRBD1 (6 bases). This CDR3 spans 14 amino acids. Trimming shortened V by 3 bases and J by 4 bases, and 12 bases separated the two germline ends. Looked up from germline, CDR1 is WNHNN and CDR2 is SYGVQD (reference sequence). The CDR3 DNA is TGCGCCAGCAGTGAAGGGGGGGCGAGCACTGAAGCTTTCTTT. Protein sequence: CASSEGGASTEAFF.